Following are 8 T cell receptor beta chains from one sample sequenced in a study of CD8 T cells in ankylosing spondylitis. TCRdb fed the 5' RACE reads into MiXCR, producing one record per CDR3 protein. The data contain a few hundred thousand distinct CDR3 sequences, 15% to 20% of them singletons. The specimen sequenced was blood, either unsorted or a sorted T cell fraction (not recorded which). These receptors were obtained from a male donor with ankylosing spondylitis or in good health (not recorded which).

This clonotype was seen at least ten times. The chain couples TRBV29-1 to TRBJ2-4, with a weak D call TRBD2 (6 bases). CDR3 length: 16 residues. The V and J ends lost 0 bases and 3 bases respectively, with 15 bases between them. Germline V lookup: CDR1 SQVTM, CDR2 ANQGSEA. The CDR3 DNA reads as TGCAGCGTTGAAGATCTATTAGTGGGAGGCAAAAACATTCAGTACTTC. It specifies CSVEDLLVGGKNIQYF.

The V gene is TRBV7-2, the J gene TRBJ2-1; 8 bases agree with TRBD2. Germline V gives CDR1 SGHTA, CDR2 FQGNSA. The V segment lost 7 bases and the J segment 3 bases; nucleotides outside the gene matches: 5. The CDR3 contains 14 residues. In nucleotides, the CDR3 is TGTGCCAGCAAACTAGCGGAGAACTACAATGAGCAGTTCTTC. Encoded protein: CASKLAENYNEQFF.

The V gene is TRBV7-8, the J gene TRBJ2-5; TRBD2 is a possible D gene (6 bases). This CDR3 has 17 residues. Trimming took 0 bases from V and 5 from J, leaving 19 bases between them. Germline CDR1 is SGHVS and CDR2 is FQNEAQ. The CDR3 sequence: CASSLARWIAEGETQYF. CDR3 in DNA: TGTGCCAGCAGCTTAGCAAGGTGGATAGCGGAGGGGGAGACCCAGTACTTC.

This chain links TRBV4-1 with TRBJ1-1, with TRBD1 matching 8 bases. V trimming: 1 base; J trimming: 4 bases; junction bases outside the gene matches: 5. The CDR3 contains 15 residues. CDR1 is MGHRA and CDR2 is YSYEKL in the germline V gene. CDR3 in DNA: TGCGCCAGCAGCCAAGTGCACAGGGGGTTCACTGAAGCTTTCTTT. It codes for CASSQVHRGFTEAFF.

The V and J genes are TRBV20-1 and TRBJ2-2; 7 positions agree with TRBD2. This CDR3 region has 15 residues. V was clipped by 0 bases and J by 3 bases; unmatched bases: 4. CDR1 and CDR2 (germline): DFQATT, SNEGSKA (reference sequence). CDR3 coding DNA: TGCAGTGCTAGAGATCCTGGGAGGGACACCGGGGAGCTGTTTTTT. Encoded protein: CSARDPGRDTGELFF.

This clonotype was recorded a few times. The CDR3 here is CSARDRLKDHTEAFF. As DNA, the CDR3 is TGCAGTGCTAGGGACCGATTGAAAGACCACACTGAAGCTTTCTTT. The chain carries TRBV20-1 and TRBJ1-1; D is undetermined. V shed 3 bases and J shed 3 bases, with 17 bases lying between them. Germline V gene data show CDR1 as DFQATT and CDR2 as SNEGSKA (reference sequence). The CDR3 has 15 amino acids.

The rearrangement links TRBV12-3 or TRBV12-4 to TRBJ2-7; TRBD2 agrees at 7 bases. Germline trimming cut 6 bases from V and 7 bases from J; bases unmatched to any gene: 12. This CDR3 contains 14 residues. CDR3 sequence reads: CASSLVGSGSEQYF. The CDR3, as DNA: TGTGCCAGCAGCTTGGTGGGTAGCGGGTCGGAGCAGTACTTC.

This rearrangement joins TRBV9 to TRBJ2-1; no clear D. Germline V gene lookup returns CDR1 SGDLS and CDR2 YYNGEE. The CDR3 length is 16 residues. Trimming took 3 bases from V and 3 from J, leaving 16 bases between them. The CDR3 loop reads CASSGVAGELYNEQFF. In nucleotides, the CDR3 is TGTGCCAGCAGCGGGGTCGCTGGAGAACTCTACAATGAGCAGTTCTTC.